This entry is about one TCR beta chain. Its target is unknown. The source of the sample is a study of T cell repertoires in cytomegalovirus infection. TCRdb analysed the reads with MiXCR anew, one entry per CDR3 protein. The repertoire includes a few hundred thousand distinct CDR3 sequences, about 40% of them detected once, and 40% to 60% sits in the top ten. The receptor was derived from a human donor in good health (CMV status not recorded). Some clones in this sample may be carry-over from other donors' samples. The sample in question was cultured PBMCs, obtained from culture after CMV antigen stimulation.

As DNA, the CDR3 is TGTGCCAGTATCGACAGGGGGGACGAAAAACTGTTTTTT. Translated, it gives CASIDRGDEKLFF. The chain couples TRBV19 to TRBJ1-4, with 9 bases that match TRBD1. Trimming removed 7 bases from V and 8 bases from J; junction bases left unmatched: 5. The CDR3 loop spans 13 amino acids. Germline V gives CDR1 LNHDA, CDR2 SQIVND (reference sequence).